This T cell receptor (beta chain) emerged from a study of T cell responses to AZD1222 COVID-19 vaccine. This CDR3 comprises 15 residues. From germline, CDR1 is MDHEN and CDR2 SYDVKM. V lost 5 bases, J lost 1 base, and 8 bases stayed unmatched. Method: immunoSEQ multiplex PCR; TCRdb's copy keeps in-frame clones and lacks some. The sample includes around 120,000 clones, about 82% seen only once; the top ten take 15% to 20%. The chain uses TRBV28 and TRBJ2-7, with 7 bases fitting TRBD2. The TCR sequence derives from an adult who received the AZD1222 COVID-19 vaccine. This sample comprised peripheral blood, obtained 28 days after the second AZD1222 dose. CDR3 DNA sequence: TGTGCCAGCAGTGCATTCATCGGGAGGTCCTACGAGCAGTACTTC. It encodes CASSAFIGRSYEQYF.